This is a list of T cell receptor beta chains from one sample in a study of blood T cell repertoires in COVID-19. Some clones are missing from TCRdb's copy, which holds only in-frame ones; the method was immunoSEQ multiplex PCR. The sample includes roughly 200,000 clones, 86% of them seen just once. What was sequenced was PBMCs or T cells enriched from blood (not recorded which). The receptors here all came from a woman aged 35 to 49 with acute COVID-19. The CDR3 runs from the conserved cysteine through the conserved F or W. A D gene is named only where the DNA matches it firmly. The size entry is marked missing in some rows and otherwise reads once, few, many or a size class.

d_gene	v_gene	j_gene	abundance	CDR3nt	CDR3aa
.	TRBV5-1	TRBJ2-2	once	TGCGCCAGCAAGGAGGGAGCATCTGGGGAGCTGTTTTTT	CASKEGASGELFF
TRBD2	TRBV6-1	TRBJ2-2	.	TGTGCCAGCAGTAAAGCGGGAGGGGGAAGCGGGGAGCTGTTTTTT	CASSKAGGGSGELFF
TRBD2	TRBV29-1	TRBJ2-3	.	TGCAGCGTTGATTTCAGCGGGAGAGGGCAAGGTGATACGCAGTATTTT	CSVDFSGRGQGDTQYF
.	TRBV5-4	TRBJ2-1	.	TGTGCCAGCAGCTTGGTGGCGGGCTCCTACAATGAGCAGTTCTTC	CASSLVAGSYNEQFF
.	TRBV15	TRBJ1-3	once	TGTGCCACCAGCAGAGTGGGGCTCGGAAACACCATATATTTT	CATSRVGLGNTIYF
.	TRBV21-1	TRBJ2-1	.	TGTGCCAGCAGCAAAGCGACTTACAATGAGCAGTTCTTC	CASSKATYNEQFF
TRBD1	TRBV29-1	TRBJ2-7	once	TGCAGCGCTACGACAGGGGAAGACTACGAGCAGTACTTC	CSATTGEDYEQYF
.	TRBV5-1	TRBJ2-7	.	TGCGCCAGCAGCGACCCCAGTCGGGGCTACGAGCAGTACTTC	CASSDPSRGYEQYF
.	TRBV29-1	TRBJ2-1	once	TGCAGCGTTGAGGGTATCGGGAGCGAGCAGTTCTTC	CSVEGIGSEQFF
TRBD1	TRBV28	TRBJ1-6	.	TGTGCCAGCCTACCCGGACAGGGGACTGGTTTGTATAATTCACCCCTCCACTTT	CASLPGQGTGLYNSPLHF
TRBD2	TRBV18	TRBJ2-6	.	TGTGCCAGCTCACGAGGAGTCGCGGGGGATGGTGGGGCCAACGTCCTGACTTTC	CASSRGVAGDGGANVLTF
.	TRBV19	TRBJ2-7	.	TGTGCCAGTAGTATTGGCGAGGGAAACTACGAGCAGTACTTC	CASSIGEGNYEQYF
TRBD1	TRBV10-3	TRBJ1-3	.	TGTGCCACCCGAAACAGGGGTGGTGGAAACACCATATATTTT	CATRNRGGGNTIYF
TRBD1	TRBV10-3	TRBJ2-6	.	TGTGCCATCTCGGGACAGGGATTCTCTGGGGCCAACGTCCTGACTTTC	CAISGQGFSGANVLTF
.	TRBV6-5	TRBJ2-7	.	TGTGCCAGCAGGAGGACACCAACCAGGGCCTACGAGCAGTACTTC	CASRRTPTRAYEQYF
.	TRBV4-1	TRBJ1-5	many	TGCGCCAGCAGCCAATCACCGACAGGCAGAAGCAATCAGCCCCAGCATTTT	CASSQSPTGRSNQPQHF
TRBD2	TRBV28	TRBJ2-1	.	TGTGCCAGCAGTTCCCCGGGACTAGCGATCCCCTATGAGCAGTTCTTC	CASSSPGLAIPYEQFF
.	TRBV5-5	TRBJ1-1	.	TGTGCCAGCAGCTTGCGGAGCATAATGAACACTGAAGCTTTCTTT	CASSLRSIMNTEAFF
.	TRBV4-1	TRBJ1-3	few	TGCGCCAGCAGCCAAGACACAGTGCTCTCTGGAAACACCATATATTTT	CASSQDTVLSGNTIYF
TRBD1	TRBV27	TRBJ1-5	once	TGTGCCAGCCGGGACAACAGGGGGGCGGGCAGTCAGCCCCAGCATTTT	CASRDNRGAGSQPQHF
TRBD1	TRBV3-1/TRBV3-2	TRBJ1-5	.	TGTGCCAGCAGCCAAGGGTGGACAGGGGGCGGTCAGCCCCAGCATTTT	CASSQGWTGGGQPQHF
.	TRBV4-1	TRBJ1-1	.	TGCGCCAGCAGCCAAGACCCGGGGTTCGGAACTTTCTTT	CASSQDPGFGTFF
.	TRBV7-9	TRBJ1-5	.	TGTGCCAGCAGCTCGAGCGGGGCTATTCAGCCCCAGCATTTT	CASSSSGAIQPQHF
.	TRBV5-1	TRBJ1-3	few	TGCGCCAGCAGCCCAGATTTCTCTGGAAACACCATATATTTT	CASSPDFSGNTIYF
TRBD1	TRBV28	TRBJ1-1	.	TGTGCCAGCAGTTTCCCCTACAGGGGTGGCACTGAAGCTTTCTTT	CASSFPYRGGTEAFF
.	TRBV7-9	TRBJ2-7	few	TGTGCCAGCAGCTTTAATCGGGGCTACGAGCAGTACTTC	CASSFNRGYEQYF
.	TRBV9	TRBJ2-1	.	TGTGCCAGCAGCGTAGGGGGCGGGATCGCGAGTGAGCAGTTCTTC	CASSVGGGIASEQFF
TRBD1	TRBV19	TRBJ1-2	.	TGTGCCAGTACCCGGGACAGGGCGAACTATGGCTACACCTTC	CASTRDRANYGYTF
.	TRBV5-1	TRBJ1-3	.	TGCGCCAGCAGCTTGGCCAGGTTTGGAAACACCATATATTTT	CASSLARFGNTIYF
.	TRBV1	TRBJ2-2	.	TGCACCAGCAGCCAAGATCTGCGGACTAGCGGGACACAAGAAACCGGGGAGCTGTTTTTT	CTSSQDLRTSGTQETGELFF
TRBD1	TRBV5-4	TRBJ2-5	.	TGTGCCAGCAGCGTTACAGGGGGCGAAGAGACCCAGTACTTC	CASSVTGGEETQYF
.	TRBV9	TRBJ1-2	few	TGTGCCAGCACCCTGGACAGCAACTATGGCTACACCTTC	CASTLDSNYGYTF
.	TRBV12-3/TRBV12-4	TRBJ2-7	few	TGTGCCAGCATGCGACAGCCCTACGAGCAGTACTTC	CASMRQPYEQYF
.	TRBV28	TRBJ1-5	.	TGTGCCAGCAGTTCCTTCCGAGGACAGCCCCAGCATTTT	CASSSFRGQPQHF
.	TRBV29-1	TRBJ1-4	.	TGCAGCGTTGTCAGCGGGACAAATAATGAAAAACTGTTTTTT	CSVVSGTNNEKLFF